Below are 21 T cell receptor beta chains sequenced from a single sample in a study of blood T cell repertoires in COVID-19. The data were produced by immunoSEQ multiplex PCR, yet TCRdb's version contains in-frame clones alone and is incomplete. There are roughly 88,000 clones in the sample; 80% to 85% occur only once, and roughly 15% lies in the top ten. Specimen: peripheral blood. These receptors were taken from a woman over 75 with active or convalescent COVID-19.

V and J are TRBV3-1 (or the pseudogene TRBV3-2) and TRBJ2-3; D uncertain. The CDR3 covers 13 residues. Trimming shortened V by 1 base and J by 5 bases, and 7 bases separated the two germline ends. Germline V gene sequence: CDR1 LGHDT, CDR2 YNNKEL (reference sequence). CDR3 sequence (DNA): TGTGCCAGCAGCCAAGGGCGGTTAGATACGCAGTATTTT. As protein: CASSQGRLDTQYF.

This clone was found a few times. The J gene is TRBJ1-1, the V gene TRBV6-5; TRBD1 might be the D (5 bases). CDR3 length equals 13 residues. Germline values: CDR1 MNHEY, CDR2 SVGAGI. The V end lost 6 bases, the J end lost 6 bases, and 14 bases lay between the germline ends. CDR3 in DNA: TGTGCCAGCAGCCAAAGGGGAATAGCTGAAGCTTTCTTT. This gives the protein CASSQRGIAEAFF.

The gene calls are TRBV9 and TRBJ1-3, with a weak D call TRBD1 (5 bases). The germline V gene has CDR1 SGDLS and CDR2 YYNGEE. This CDR3 has 15 amino acids. With 4 bases removed from V and 0 bases from J, the gap between germline ends came to 11 bases. The CDR3 DNA is TGTGCCAGCAGCCGCACAGGAGACTCTGGAAACACCATATATTTT. This gives the protein CASSRTGDSGNTIYF.

The chain couples TRBV6-5 to TRBJ1-3; TRBD1 might be the D (6 bases). Trimming took 5 bases from V and 0 from J, leaving 8 bases between them. Germline CDR1 is MNHEY and CDR2 is SVGAGI. The CDR3 covers 14 residues. CDR3 residues: CASSRDNSGNTIYF. The CDR3 bases are TGTGCCAGCAGTCGGGACAACTCTGGAAACACCATATATTTT.

This chain links TRBV6-5 with TRBJ2-2; the D gene is possibly TRBD1 (6 bases). V was trimmed by 6 bases and J by 1 base, leaving 12 bases between them. Germline CDR1 and CDR2: MNHEY and SVGAGI. CDR3 length: 15 amino acids. The CDR3 spells CASSFNRENTGELFF. The CDR3 coding sequence is TGTGCCAGCAGCTTTAACAGGGAGAACACCGGGGAGCTGTTTTTT.

This clone showed up just once. The chain recombines TRBV29-1 with TRBJ2-5; D is unresolved. V was pared by 4 bases and J by 0 bases, with 6 bases between. There are 12 residues in the CDR3. Germline V gene lookup returns CDR1 SQVTM and CDR2 ANQGSEA. For the CDR3, the DNA is TGCAGCGTTGGTCGGTACCAAGAGACCCAGTACTTC. Translation: CSVGRYQETQYF.

J is TRBJ2-7 and V is TRBV6-4, with TRBD2 matching 9 bases. CDR3 length: 15 residues. Germline V gene data show CDR1 as MRHNA and CDR2 as SNTAGT. V was pared by 5 bases and J by 1 base, with 6 bases of the junction left unmatched. CDR3: CASSITSGPSYEQYF. DNA of the CDR3: TGTGCCAGCAGTATAACTAGCGGGCCGTCCTACGAGCAGTACTTC.

The V gene is TRBV7-2, the J gene TRBJ1-5; 8 nucleotides agree with TRBD1. The CDR3 is 14 residues long. Germline lookup yields CDR1 SGHTA and CDR2 FQGNSA. The J segment lost 7 bases and the V segment lost 5 bases, leaving 7 bases of the junction unmatched. This CDR3 is CASSPGQVGQPQHF. The CDR3 DNA follows: TGTGCCAGCAGCCCGGGACAGGTCGGCCAGCCCCAGCATTTT.

V and J are TRBV7-2 and TRBJ2-3, with 9 bases matching TRBD2. CDR3 size: 12 residues. V shed 5 bases and J 7 bases; nucleotides not matched to a gene: 1. CDR1 is SGHTA and CDR2 is FQGNSA in the germline V gene. CDR3 loop: CASSTSGYTQYF. In nucleotides, the CDR3 is TGTGCCAGCAGCACTAGCGGGTATACGCAGTATTTT.

A few counts support this clone. This sequence joins TRBV6-1 and TRBJ2-1; TRBD1 might be the D (5 bases). The V gene's germline CDR1 is MNHNS and CDR2 SASEGT. The CDR3 has 14 residues. V lost 5 bases to trimming and J lost 4 bases, with 12 bases between them. The CDR3 nucleotides are TGTGCCAGCAGTTCCCCGACAGTATACAATGAGCAGTTCTTC. Its protein is CASSSPTVYNEQFF.

The rearrangement links TRBV4-3 to TRBJ1-5; 8 bases match TRBD1. Germline V gives CDR1 LGHNA, CDR2 YSLEER. The CDR3 sequence is 15 residues long. Losses at the gene ends were 4 bases for V and 4 bases for J; bases not matched to a gene: 6. This chain's CDR3 is CASSPSDRENQPQHF. Here the CDR3 DNA reads TGCGCCAGCAGCCCTTCGGACAGGGAGAATCAGCCCCAGCATTTT.

The chain combines TRBV15 with TRBJ2-6, with D tentatively TRBD1 (5 bases). Germline assignment: CDR1 LNHNV and CDR2 YYDKDF (reference sequence). The CDR3 is 15 residues long. Trimming stripped 0 bases from V and 4 bases from J, with 7 bases between. The DNA of the CDR3 is TGTGCCACCAGCAGAGATCGGACAGGGGCCAACGTCCTGACTTTC. It is translated as CATSRDRTGANVLTF.

The chain links TRBV19 to TRBJ2-7, with 11 positions matching TRBD1. The CDR3 has 16 residues. The germline CDR1 and CDR2 sequences are LNHDA and SQIVND (reference sequence). V dropped 1 base and J dropped 6; count of bases not matched to a gene: 8. The CDR3 coding sequence is TGTGCCAGTAGTATAGGTAGGAGGACAGGGGGCAGCGAGCAGTACTTC. Translating it yields CASSIGRRTGGSEQYF. Looking up the rest from reference TRBV19 and TRBJ2-7 gives the full variable domain: DGGITQSPKYLFRKEGQNVTLSCEQNLNHDAMYWYRQDPGQGLRLIYYSQIVNDFQKGDIAEGYSVSREKKESFPLTVTSAQKNPTAFYLCASSIGRRTGGSEQYFGPGTRLTVT.

The CDR3 loop is CASSSEYEAFF. The CDR3, as DNA: TGTGCCAGCAGCTCGGAGTACGAAGCTTTCTTT. This chain links TRBV13 with TRBJ1-1; D ambiguous. Between the trimmed V and J ends, which lost 4 bases and 8 bases, there was a span of 8 bases. Germline V gives CDR1 PRHDT, CDR2 FYEKMQ (reference sequence). The CDR3 sequence is 11 residues long. The full variable domain, in which reference TRBV13 and TRBJ1-1 provide the parts outside the CDR3, is AAGVIQSPRHLIKEKRETATLKCYPIPRHDTVYWYQQGPGQDPQFLISFYEKMQSDKGSIPDRFSAQQFSDYHSELNMSSLELGDSALYFCASSSEYEAFFGQGTRLTVV.

Only a few counts were recorded for this clone. The J gene is TRBJ1-5, the V gene TRBV16, with D tentatively TRBD1 (5 bases). The ends were cut back, 2 bases at V and 3 bases at J, with 11 bases in the middle. Germline CDR1 is KGHSY and CDR2 is FQNENV. CDR3 length equals 15 residues. This CDR3 is CASSQLGLHNQPQHF. CDR3 bases: TGTGCCAGCAGCCAACTGGGGCTACACAATCAGCCCCAGCATTTT. The whole variable domain, remainder taken from reference TRBV16 and TRBJ1-5, is GEEVAQTPKHLVRGEGQKAKLYCAPIKGHSYVFWYQQVLKNEFKFLISFQNENVFDETGMPKERFSAKCLPNSPCSLEIQATKLEDSAVYFCASSQLGLHNQPQHFGDGTRLSIL.

The CDR3 region has the DNA TGTGCCAGCAGGAGCGGGGAAAGCTCCTACGAGCAGTACTTC. Protein product: CASRSGESSYEQYF. This chain connects TRBV7-9 to TRBJ2-7, with 7 bases lining up with TRBD2. The V gene's germline CDR1 is SEHNR and CDR2 FQNEAQ (reference sequence). There are 14 residues in the CDR3. After removal of 6 bases from V and 0 bases from J, the junction contained 5 bases not matched to a gene.

The CDR3 DNA follows: TGTGCCAGTAGTATGCTAGCTGGAGATACGCAGTATTTT. Encoded protein: CASSMLAGDTQYF. V and J are TRBV19 and TRBJ2-3; D perhaps matches TRBD2 (5 bases). This CDR3 region has 13 residues. V was cut by 3 bases and J by 5 bases, with 9 bases left in between. Germline CDR1 and CDR2: LNHDA and SQIVND (reference sequence). The whole variable domain, remainder taken from reference TRBV19 and TRBJ2-3, is DGGITQSPKYLFRKEGQNVTLSCEQNLNHDAMYWYRQDPGQGLRLIYYSQIVNDFQKGDIAEGYSVSREKKESFPLTVTSAQKNPTAFYLCASSMLAGDTQYFGPGTRLTVL.

The rearrangement joins TRBV5-1 to TRBJ1-2; D unclear. Trimming took off 0 bases at V and 3 bases at J, with 21 bases between the two ends. The CDR3 consists of 18 residues. Germline V gives CDR1 SGHRS, CDR2 YFSETQ. The DNA of the CDR3 is TGCGCCAGCAGCTTGGGGTCAGGAGGAATGGGAACTGACTATGGCTACACCTTC. Protein product: CASSLGSGGMGTDYGYTF.

CDR3 sequence reads: CASSHRDRGRGETQYF. The CDR3 DNA sequence: TGTGCCAGCAGCCATCGGGACAGGGGGCGCGGAGAGACCCAGTACTTC. The J gene is TRBJ2-5, the V gene TRBV7-2; 12 bases fit TRBD1. V shed 5 bases and J 4 bases; nucleotides not matched to a gene: 8. The V gene's germline CDR1 is SGHTA and CDR2 FQGNSA. The CDR3 spans 16 residues. Full variable domain (missing parts from reference TRBV7-2 and TRBJ2-5): GAGVSQSPSNKVTEKGKDVELRCDPISGHTALYWYRQSLGQGLEFLIYFQGNSAPDKSGLPSDRFSAERTGGSVSTLTIQRTQQEDSAVYLCASSHRDRGRGETQYFGPGTRLLVL.

This clone was detected once. The V gene is TRBV18, the J gene TRBJ2-5; 7 bases map to TRBD2. The CDR3 loop spans 17 amino acids. Unmatched junction bases numbered 10, after V lost 2 bases and J lost 1 base. Looked up from germline, CDR1 is KGHSH and CDR2 is LQKENI. This CDR3 reads CASSPIPGGLVQETQYF. The DNA for the CDR3 is TGTGCCAGCTCACCAATACCGGGAGGACTTGTCCAAGAGACCCAGTACTTC.

The chain joins TRBV19 to TRBJ2-3; 7 nucleotides line up with TRBD1. CDR1 is LNHDA, CDR2 SQIVND, per germline (reference sequence). The CDR3 is 14 residues long. Unmatched junction bases numbered 12, after V lost 8 bases and J lost 7 bases. The CDR3 is CASRPQGEENTQYF. For the CDR3, the DNA is TGTGCCAGTCGCCCCCAGGGGGAAGAGAATACGCAGTATTTT. The full variable domain, rest sourced from reference TRBV19 and TRBJ2-3, is DGGITQSPKYLFRKEGQNVTLSCEQNLNHDAMYWYRQDPGQGLRLIYYSQIVNDFQKGDIAEGYSVSREKKESFPLTVTSAQKNPTAFYLCASRPQGEENTQYFGPGTRLTVL.